These 21 T cell receptor beta chains were sequenced from one sample in a study of T cell responses to AZD1222 COVID-19 vaccine. Here immunoSEQ multiplex PCR was the method, and the copy in TCRdb shows in-frame clones only, minus some. The sample consists of around 200,000 clones, 85% to 90% of them appearing once. Sequencing was performed on peripheral blood, taken 28 days after the second AZD1222 dose. These TCRs come from an adult who received the AZD1222 COVID-19 vaccine.

V and J are TRBV5-1 and TRBJ2-1, with TRBD2 identical over 12 bases. Trimming at V came to 2 bases and at J to 4 bases, leaving 4 bases not matched to a gene. Looked up from germline, CDR1 is SGHRS and CDR2 is YFSETQ. This CDR3 spans 16 amino acids. For the CDR3, the DNA is TGCGCCAGCAGCTTTGGGACTAGCGGGTTATACAATGAGCAGTTCTTC. The encoded protein is CASSFGTSGLYNEQFF.

The chain links TRBV28 to TRBJ2-7; TRBD1 agrees at 11 bases. Germline trimming cut 5 bases from V and 0 bases from J; bases unmatched to any gene: 6. The germline gives CDR1 MDHEN, CDR2 SYDVKM. This CDR3 has 16 amino acids. The CDR3 sequence: CASSPGQGVSSYEQYF. CDR3 DNA: TGTGCCAGCAGTCCGGGACAGGGGGTTTCCTCCTACGAGCAGTACTTC.

The CDR3: CARSFKGRFPSSYEQYF. As DNA, the CDR3 is TGTGCCAGAAGCTTTAAAGGGAGGTTCCCGAGCTCCTACGAGCAGTACTTC. J is TRBJ2-7 and V is TRBV5-3, with D possibly being TRBD2 (6 bases). TRBV5-3 is treated as an ORF (open reading frame) with a function not yet certain. V lost 2 bases and J lost 0, with 18 bases in between. The length of the CDR3 is 17 residues.

The chain links TRBV5-6 to TRBJ2-7; 10 positions agree with TRBD2. Trimming took 2 bases from V and 5 from J; bases not matched to a gene: 7. Germline V CDR1 and CDR2: SGHDT, YYEEEE. This CDR3 is 15 amino acids long. The CDR3 DNA is TGTGCCAGCAGCTTCCCGCTAGCGGGAGTCGACGAGCAGTACTTC. Amino acids: CASSFPLAGVDEQYF.

The chain employs TRBV5-4 and TRBJ2-6; 7 nucleotides agree with TRBD2. From germline, CDR1 is SGHNT and CDR2 YYREEE (reference sequence). J lost 13 bases, V lost 0 bases, and 10 bases had no gene match. The CDR3 loop spans 15 amino acids. CDR3 residues: CASSLALAGGAVLTF. CDR3 coding DNA: TGTGCCAGCAGCTTGGCCTTAGCGGGTGGCGCGGTCCTGACTTTC.

This chain connects TRBV21-1 to TRBJ2-5. TRBV21-1 is labeled a pseudogene. The CDR3 totals 15 residues. The CDR3 reads CASSKIDTNWETQYF. CDR3 sequence (DNA): TGTGCCAGCAGCAAAATTGACACTAACTGGGAGACCCAGTACTTC.

This clone was counted a few times. The V call is TRBV19, the J call TRBJ2-7, with D perhaps matching TRBD1 (5 bases). Germline CDR1 LNHDA, CDR2 SQIVND (reference sequence). Deletions cut 5 bases from V and 1 base from J, with 9 bases between. This CDR3 contains 13 residues. CDR3 in amino acids: CASSVRVSYEQYF. The CDR3 DNA is TGTGCCAGTAGTGTCAGGGTTTCCTACGAGCAGTACTTC.

The rearrangement uses TRBV21-1 and TRBJ1-2. TRBV21-1 is termed a pseudogene. The length of the CDR3 is 18 residues. The CDR3 here is CASSKHSGRPIEFHGYTF. CDR3 sequence (DNA): TGTGCCAGCAGCAAGCACTCGGGACGGCCCATCGAATTCCACGGCTACACCTTC.

On this clone: This specimen includes other DNA sequences encoding the same CDR3. The chain joins TRBV18 to TRBJ2-7; 9 bases line up with TRBD2. Unmatched junction bases numbered 0, after V lost 0 bases and J lost 3 bases. The CDR3 length is 14 residues. Germline assignment: CDR1 KGHSH and CDR2 LQKENI. CDR3 in amino acids: CASSPPSGSYEQYF. In DNA, the CDR3 is TGTGCCAGCTCACCACCTAGCGGGAGCTACGAGCAGTACTTC.

The V and J genes are TRBV19 and TRBJ1-3; maybe TRBD1 (6 bases). The CDR3 has 13 amino acids. Germline-derived CDR1 and CDR2 are LNHDA and SQIVND (reference sequence). This chain's CDR3 is CAGADSQGNTIYF. The CDR3 nucleotides read TGTGCGGGCGCGGACAGCCAAGGAAACACCATATATTTT.

The chain carries TRBV4-1 and TRBJ2-7, with a weak D call TRBD2 (6 bases). Germline V CDR1 and CDR2: MGHRA, YSYEKL. The CDR3 length is 15 residues. Trimming took 4 bases from V and 6 from J, leaving 19 bases between them. CDR3 sequence: CASSRTGTGVGEQYF. The DNA for the CDR3 is TGCGCCAGCAGCCGCACCGGGACTGGGGTAGGCGAGCAGTACTTC.

The rearrangement links TRBV20-1 to TRBJ2-3; D is ambiguous. V was clipped by 3 bases and J by 2 bases, with 9 bases between them. In germline, CDR1 is DFQATT, CDR2 SNEGSKA (reference sequence). The CDR3 contains 13 residues. DNA of the CDR3: TGCAGTGCTAGTAACTACTTCACAGATACGCAGTATTTT. As protein: CSASNYFTDTQYF.

DNA of the CDR3: TGCGCCAGCAGCCAGTCGACTAGCGGATACGGCGGGGAGCTGTTTTTT. It codes for CASSQSTSGYGGELFF. This chain links TRBV4-3 with TRBJ2-2; 9 bases match TRBD2. V gave up 3 bases and J gave up 7 bases; unmatched junction bases: 9. Germline V CDR1 and CDR2: LGHNA, YSLEER. The CDR3 extends over 16 amino acids.

The chain recombines TRBV6-5 with TRBJ1-2; possible D gene TRBD1, 5 bases. Trimming shortened V by 4 bases and J by 7 bases, and 10 bases separated the two germline ends. Germline assignment: CDR1 MNHEY and CDR2 SVGAGI. There are 12 residues in the CDR3. Written as DNA, the CDR3 is TGTGCCAGCAGTTTCGGGGGGTTTGGCTACACCTTC. This translates into CASSFGGFGYTF.

The chain joins TRBV7-9 to TRBJ2-7; D is unresolved. The germline CDR1 and CDR2 sequences are SEHNR and FQNEAQ (reference sequence). V was shortened by 1 base and J by 7 bases, with 8 bases between the two germline ends. The CDR3 is 12 residues long. The CDR3 sequence is CASSLEAREQYF. The CDR3, as DNA: TGTGCCAGCAGCTTAGAAGCCCGGGAGCAGTACTTC.

This chain links TRBV19 with TRBJ2-5; TRBD1 matches 7 bases. The CDR3 is 14 amino acids. The J segment lost 6 bases and the V segment lost 4 bases, leaving 8 bases of the junction unmatched. Germline V gene data show CDR1 as LNHDA and CDR2 as SQIVND (reference sequence). This chain's CDR3 is CASSTHRGLQTQYF. CDR3 bases: TGTGCCAGTAGTACACACAGGGGTTTGCAGACCCAGTACTTC.

V and J are TRBV19 and TRBJ2-1, with 11 positions matching TRBD1. J was trimmed by 4 bases and V by 6 bases; bases with no gene match: 5. The CDR3 is made up of 15 amino acids. The germline V gene has CDR1 LNHDA and CDR2 SQIVND (reference sequence). The CDR3 region has the DNA TGTGCCAGTAGCGAGGACAGGGGGCCTTACAATGAGCAGTTCTTC. Amino acids: CASSEDRGPYNEQFF.

Notes on this clone: Other nucleotide sequences in the sample specify the same CDR3. This rearrangement joins TRBV9 to TRBJ1-3, with D possibly being TRBD1 (5 bases). The CDR3 spans 15 residues. Trimming removed 0 bases at V and 4 bases at J, with 11 bases between. Germline lookup yields CDR1 SGDLS and CDR2 YYNGEE. Here the CDR3 reads CASSVALGTGNTIYF. The CDR3 DNA reads as TGTGCCAGCAGCGTAGCTTTGGGGACCGGAAACACCATATATTTT.

The rearrangement uses TRBV19 and TRBJ1-2, with D perhaps matching TRBD1 (5 bases). Germline V gene data show CDR1 as LNHDA and CDR2 as SQIVND (reference sequence). CDR3 length equals 14 residues. V was clipped by 3 bases and J by 5 bases, with 13 bases between them. In DNA form, the CDR3 reads TGTGCCAGTAGTATCGTCAGGGCTTCATATGGCTACACCTTC. Translation: CASSIVRASYGYTF.

The chain employs TRBV27 and TRBJ1-2; no clear D. The CDR3 extends over 13 amino acids. Germline assignment: CDR1 MNHEY and CDR2 SMNVEV (reference sequence). The V end lost 7 bases, the J end lost 4 bases, and 13 bases lay between the germline ends. CDR3 in amino acids: CASTTEPGYGYTF. In DNA form, the CDR3 reads TGTGCCAGCACCACGGAGCCGGGCTATGGCTACACCTTC.

CDR3 protein: CASKTGVGNQPQHF. CDR3 bases: TGTGCCAGCAAGACAGGGGTGGGCAATCAGCCCCAGCATTTT. The gene calls are TRBV7-2 and TRBJ1-5; 8 bases agree with TRBD1. In germline, CDR1 is SGHTA, CDR2 FQGNSA. V lost 7 bases and J lost 2; bases outside the gene matches: 4. The CDR3 loop spans 14 amino acids. Variable domain in full (rest from reference TRBV7-2 and TRBJ1-5): GAGVSQSPSNKVTEKGKDVELRCDPISGHTALYWYRQSLGQGLEFLIYFQGNSAPDKSGLPSDRFSAERTGGSVSTLTIQRTQQEDSAVYLCASKTGVGNQPQHFGDGTRLSIL.